This T cell receptor beta chain was identified in a study of human T cells and chemical hapten exposure listed by TCRdb under 2021. General notes on the study: For sensitization, 2% DPC in acetone was applied to a roughly 2 cm by roughly 2 cm area of upper inner arm skin. Patch testing was performed on the upper back with Finn chambers containing 0.01% DPC, and the patch tests were scored after 6 days according to International Contact Dermatitis Research Group standards. Libraries were pooled for sequencing, and variation in per-sample TCR yields was attributed mainly to small differences in library volumes within the pool. Throughout the study period of around 24 weeks, patients also received therapeutic DPC doses to the scalp every week. Patient blood was sampled pre-sensitization (week 0) and at 2, 6 and about 24 weeks after DPC sensitization. The study tracked peripheral blood TCR repertoire changes in vivo during primary and secondary sensitization to the hapten diphenylcyclopropenone (DPC) in alopecia patients. Roughly 30 alopecia patients gave blood for TCR sequencing at one to four time points (pre-sensitization, 2, 6 and 24 weeks). Alopecia areata with under or over 50% scalp involvement, alopecia totalis and alopecia universalis were represented in the patient cohort, which was mostly female. Summary of the overall study and its limitations: Because all patients had alopecia, a presumed autoimmune disease, the immune response of the patients might differ from that of healthy individuals. Repeated subsampling changed both the strength of the expansion versus patch-test correlation and the threshold at which the correlation became significant. Expanded TCRs formed significantly more large CDR3 similarity clusters than pre-sensitization or healthy control sets, consistent with antigen-driven responses. Patch test score correlated positively with the number of PT1 expanded TCRs, reaching significance at thresholds 8, 16 and 32 but not at 4. The number of TCRs above 1 in 1000 frequency did not change with DPC sensitization; there was no evidence of global repertoire structure alterations.

This specimen's time point label, per the study, means: pre-sensitization, week 0. What the treatment or condition label conveys for this sample: therapeutic diphenylcyclopropenone sensitization with weekly scalp DPC. At every patch-test visit, the blood draw took place before the patch test was put on. To be eligible, patients had to be aged 18 to 70, diagnosed with alopecia and judged suitable for DPC therapy, while pregnant patients were excluded. Unfractionated whole blood was collected in Tempus Blood RNA tubes, and total RNA was extracted from that blood. Concerning this clonotype: The antigen it recognizes is unknown. No much larger clone exists at a distance of one base, and base qualities are not known.

Libraries came from RACE. TCRdb names NextSeq 500 as the instrument used. During library preparation, unique molecular identifiers were attached to individual cDNA molecules so that TCRs could be counted quantitatively and reproducibly. From each blood RNA sample, both TCR alpha and TCR beta chains were sequenced. On the study's bioinformatics: The median number of TCRs per sample was around 100,000, ranging from about 20,000 to 750,000. The Decombinator software suite was used to annotate the V, J and CDR3 of the TCR reads. For the PS versus PT1 abundance plots, all samples were subsampled to the same number of TCRs (28,000). Expanded TCRs were defined as absent before sensitization and observed at least eight times at the 2-week time point. The public reads were run again by TCRdb, first through fastp at Q25 and then through MiXCR, and only productive beta chains were kept. Every CDR3 protein is listed once, alongside the most common genes and DNA of its rows. The V and J calls here are based on TCRdb, not the publication. The sample includes 180,000 or so distinct CDR3 sequences, with nearly 30% observed a single time. The ten most abundant clones make up approximately 3% of the sample.

CDR1 and CDR2 (DFQATT, SNEGSKA) derive from the germline V gene (reference sequence). V ends up 6 bases short and J 2 bases short, with an unmatched junction base count of 5. The CDR3 goes from the cysteine to the phenylalanine over 15 residues. Only the CDR3 region is kept as DNA, spanning 45 bases read in frame from base 1. Sequencing used whole blood, obtained in connection with sensitization to the hapten diphenylcyclopropenone (DPC). Recombination joined TRBV20-1 with TRBJ2-5, with 14 junctional bases fitting TRBD2. The receptor's source is a woman in her 30s with alopecia areata. Some clones in this sample may be carry-over from other donors' samples. The sequenced DNA: TGCAGTGCCGGACTAGCGGGAGGCCTGCAAGAGACCCAGTACTTC. Its protein is CSAGLAGGLQETQYF.